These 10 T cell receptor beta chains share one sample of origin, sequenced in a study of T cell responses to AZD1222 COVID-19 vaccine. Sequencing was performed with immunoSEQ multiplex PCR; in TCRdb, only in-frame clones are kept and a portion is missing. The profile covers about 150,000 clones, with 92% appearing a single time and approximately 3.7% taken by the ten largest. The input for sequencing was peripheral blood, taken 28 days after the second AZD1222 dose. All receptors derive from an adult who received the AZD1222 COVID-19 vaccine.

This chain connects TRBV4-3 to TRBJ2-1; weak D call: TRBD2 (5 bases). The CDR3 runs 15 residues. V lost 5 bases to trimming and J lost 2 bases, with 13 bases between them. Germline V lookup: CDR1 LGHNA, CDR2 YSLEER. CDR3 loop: CASSDGVRAYNEQFF. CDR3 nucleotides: TGCGCCAGCAGCGACGGAGTGAGGGCCTACAATGAGCAGTTCTTC.

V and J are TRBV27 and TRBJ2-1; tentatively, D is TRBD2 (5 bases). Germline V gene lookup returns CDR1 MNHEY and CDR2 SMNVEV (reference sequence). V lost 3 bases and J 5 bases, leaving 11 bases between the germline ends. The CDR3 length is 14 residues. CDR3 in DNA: TGTGCCAGCAGTTTCTCCCGACTAAACAATGAGCAGTTCTTC. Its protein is CASSFSRLNNEQFF.

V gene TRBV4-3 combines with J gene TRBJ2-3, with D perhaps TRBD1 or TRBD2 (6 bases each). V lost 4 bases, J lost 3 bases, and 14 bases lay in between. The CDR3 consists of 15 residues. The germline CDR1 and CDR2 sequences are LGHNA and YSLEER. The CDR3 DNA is TGCGCCAGCAGCCTACAGGGACGGGAGACAGATACGCAGTATTTT. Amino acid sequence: CASSLQGRETDTQYF.

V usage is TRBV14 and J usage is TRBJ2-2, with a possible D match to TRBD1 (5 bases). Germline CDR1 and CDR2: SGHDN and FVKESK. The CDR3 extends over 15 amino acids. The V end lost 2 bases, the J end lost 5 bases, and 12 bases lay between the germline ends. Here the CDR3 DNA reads TGTGCCAGCAGCCAATTGGTCAGGGAAACCGGGGAGCTGTTTTTT. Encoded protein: CASSQLVRETGELFF.

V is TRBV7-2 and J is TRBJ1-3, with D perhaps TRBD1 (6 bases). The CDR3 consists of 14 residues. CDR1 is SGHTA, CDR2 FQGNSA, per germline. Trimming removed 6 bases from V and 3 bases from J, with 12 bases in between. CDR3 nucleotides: TGTGCCAGCAGACCCACAGGGATTGGAAACACCATATATTTT. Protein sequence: CASRPTGIGNTIYF. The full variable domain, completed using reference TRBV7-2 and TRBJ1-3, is GAGVSQSPSNKVTEKGKDVELRCDPISGHTALYWYRQSLGQGLEFLIYFQGNSAPDKSGLPSDRFSAERTGGSVSTLTIQRTQQEDSAVYLCASRPTGIGNTIYFGEGSWLTVV.

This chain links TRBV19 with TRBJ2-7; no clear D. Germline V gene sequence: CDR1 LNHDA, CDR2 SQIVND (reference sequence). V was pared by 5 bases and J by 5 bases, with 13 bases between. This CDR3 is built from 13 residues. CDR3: CASSPYRINEQYF. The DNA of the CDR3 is TGTGCCAGTAGTCCCTACCGGATAAACGAGCAGTACTTC.

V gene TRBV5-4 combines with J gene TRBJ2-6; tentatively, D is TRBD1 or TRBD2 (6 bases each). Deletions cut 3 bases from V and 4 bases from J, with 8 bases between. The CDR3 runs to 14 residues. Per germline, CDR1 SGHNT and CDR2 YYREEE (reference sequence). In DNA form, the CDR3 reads TGTGCCAGCAGCTCGGGGGCCGGGGCCAACGTCCTGACTTTC. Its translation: CASSSGAGANVLTF.

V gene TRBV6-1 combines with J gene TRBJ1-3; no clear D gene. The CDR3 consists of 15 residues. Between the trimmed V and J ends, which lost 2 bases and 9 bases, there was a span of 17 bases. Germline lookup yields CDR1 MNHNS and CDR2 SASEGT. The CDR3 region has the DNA TGTGCCAGCAGTGAACTGCAGGTGGGAGTGGGCACCATATATTTT. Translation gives CASSELQVGVGTIYF.

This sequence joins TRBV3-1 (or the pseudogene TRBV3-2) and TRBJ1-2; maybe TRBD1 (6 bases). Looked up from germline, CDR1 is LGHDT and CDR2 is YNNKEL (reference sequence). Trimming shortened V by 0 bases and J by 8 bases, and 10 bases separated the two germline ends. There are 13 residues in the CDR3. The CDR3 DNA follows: TGTGCCAGCAGCCAAGATAGGGGGGTCGGCTACACCTTC. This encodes CASSQDRGVGYTF.

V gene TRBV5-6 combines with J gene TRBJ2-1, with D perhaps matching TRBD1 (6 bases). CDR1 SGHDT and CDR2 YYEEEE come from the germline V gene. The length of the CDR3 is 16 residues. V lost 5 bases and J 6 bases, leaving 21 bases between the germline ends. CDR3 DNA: TGTGCCAGCAGTCCCCTCAGGGGAAGAATGGTCAATGAGCAGTTCTTC. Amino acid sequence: CASSPLRGRMVNEQFF. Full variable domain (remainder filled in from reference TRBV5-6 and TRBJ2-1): DAGVTQSPTHLIKTRGQQVTLRCSPKSGHDTVSWYQQALGQGPQFIFQYYEEEERQRGNFPDRFSGHQFPNYSSELNVNALLLGDSALYLCASSPLRGRMVNEQFFGPGTRLTVL.